The rows below give T cell receptor beta chains drawn from one sample of a study of cytotoxic CD8 clonotypes in ibrutinib-treated CLL. Only in-frame clones appear in the TCRdb table, and some are missing; sequencing was by immunoSEQ multiplex PCR. The sample holds approximately 210,000 clones, 72% seen once. Sample: PBMCs, taken after 24 months of ibrutinib treatment. The receptor set was obtained from a human donor with chronic lymphocytic leukemia. The CDR3 runs from the conserved cysteine through the conserved F or W. D genes are given only for firm matches. For some rows the clone size is stated as once, few or many, or as a class when expanded; others skip it.

CASSGGQGAYGYTF,TGCGCCAGCAGCGGAGGACAGGGGGCGTATGGCTACACCTTC,TRBV5-1,TRBJ1-2,few,TRBD1
CASSASGTENIQYF,TGTGCCAGCTCAGCTTCCGGGACAGAAAACATTCAGTACTTC,TRBV18,TRBJ2-4,NA,TRBD1
CASSVWASYEQYF,TGTGCCAGCAGTGTGTGGGCTTCCTACGAGCAGTACTTC,TRBV6-1,TRBJ2-7,few,NA
CASSLATSGRAGQFF,TGTGCCAGCAGCTTAGCGACTAGCGGGAGGGCCGGGCAGTTCTTC,TRBV7-2,TRBJ2-1,NA,TRBD2
CASSQDWVSYEQYF,TGCGCCAGCAGCCAAGACTGGGTCTCCTACGAGCAGTACTTC,TRBV4-3,TRBJ2-7,NA,NA
CASSLASGGTDTQYF,TGTGCCAGCAGCTTAGCCTCAGGGGGCACAGATACGCAGTATTTT,TRBV7-8,TRBJ2-3,NA,NA
CASSAIAGGFTDTQYF,TGTGCCAGCAGTGCCATAGCGGGAGGATTCACAGATACGCAGTATTTT,TRBV25-1,TRBJ2-3,NA,TRBD2
CASSPGTGGPYEQYF,TGTGCCAGCAGCCCAGGGACAGGGGGCCCCTACGAGCAGTACTTC,TRBV7-2,TRBJ2-7,NA,TRBD1
CASSRSTSGAQETQYF,TGTGCCAGCAGCAGGAGTACTAGCGGGGCCCAAGAGACCCAGTACTTC,TRBV7-6,TRBJ2-5,NA,TRBD2
CASSQEMSRAGAYNEQFF,TGCGCCAGCAGCCAAGAGATGTCTAGAGCGGGAGCGTACAATGAGCAGTTCTTC,TRBV4-3,TRBJ2-1,once,TRBD2
CSVEDHRHYGYTF,TGCAGCGTTGAAGATCACAGGCACTATGGCTACACCTTC,TRBV29-1,TRBJ1-2,NA,NA
CASSGDRHYEQYF,TGTGCCAGCAGCGGTGACAGGCACTACGAGCAGTACTTC,TRBV9,TRBJ2-7,NA,NA
CASSIGQSLSYGYTF,TGTGCCAGCAGCATCGGACAATCCCTTAGCTATGGCTACACCTTC,TRBV7-2,TRBJ1-2,NA,NA
CASSSLREGGETQYF,TGTGCCAGCAGCTCCCTGAGGGAAGGGGGAGAGACCCAGTACTTC,TRBV5-5,TRBJ2-5,NA,NA
CASSPPSGDRGNTEAFF,TGTGCCAGCTCACCACCCTCCGGGGACAGGGGAAACACTGAAGCTTTCTTT,TRBV18,TRBJ1-1,NA,TRBD1
CASSDRTAKNIQYF,TGTGCCAGCAGTGACAGGACAGCCAAAAACATTCAGTACTTC,TRBV2,TRBJ2-4,few,NA
CASSEVDGFNQPQHF,TGTGCCAGCAGTGAAGTGGACGGCTTCAATCAGCCCCAGCATTTT,TRBV6-1,TRBJ1-5,NA,NA
CASSQNRGYTGELFF,TGTGCCAGCAGCCAGAACAGGGGATACACCGGGGAGCTGTTTTTT,TRBV14,TRBJ2-2,NA,TRBD1
CATQRGTGSGTGELFF,TGTGCCACTCAAAGGGGGACGGGAAGTGGCACCGGGGAGCTGTTTTTT,TRBV4-2,TRBJ2-2,few,NA
CASSLRGLAGGPGTGELFF,TGTGCCAGCAGCCTAAGGGGACTAGCGGGAGGGCCAGGCACCGGGGAGCTGTTTTTT,TRBV7-9,TRBJ2-2,NA,TRBD2
CASSEAWTSVTYEQYF,TGTGCCAGCAGTGAAGCGTGGACTAGCGTTACCTACGAGCAGTACTTC,TRBV2,TRBJ2-7,NA,TRBD2
CASSPWEQGLLEGYTF,TGTGCCAGCTCACCATGGGAACAGGGTTTATTGGAAGGCTACACCTTC,TRBV18,TRBJ1-2,NA,NA
CASSYPSGTYEQYF,TGTGCCAGCAGCTATCCTAGCGGGACCTACGAGCAGTACTTC,TRBV7-2,TRBJ2-7,NA,TRBD2
CASRLAGSSGGELFF,TGTGCCAGCAGACTAGCGGGGTCGTCTGGCGGGGAGCTGTTTTTT,TRBV19,TRBJ2-2,NA,TRBD2
CASSIGDHNEQFF,TGTGCCAGTAGTATCGGGGATCATAATGAGCAGTTCTTC,TRBV19,TRBJ2-1,NA,NA
CASSSQGYEQYF,TGTGCCAGCAGCTCACAGGGTTACGAGCAGTACTTC,TRBV7-9,TRBJ2-7,NA,NA
CASSKVPSLYNEQFF,TGCGCCAGCAGTAAAGTTCCCAGCCTCTACAATGAGCAGTTCTTC,TRBV4-3,TRBJ2-1,NA,NA
CASSPGTSGSYTQYF,TGTGCCAGCTCACCTGGGACTAGCGGGAGTTATACGCAGTATTTT,TRBV18,TRBJ2-3,NA,TRBD2
CASRMEGTGISGYTF,TGTGCCAGTAGGATGGAGGGGACAGGGATCTCTGGCTACACCTTC,TRBV19,TRBJ1-2,NA,TRBD1
CASSLKYPTEAFF,TGTGCCAGCAGCTTAAAATATCCAACTGAAGCTTTCTTT,TRBV7-8,TRBJ1-1,NA,NA
CASSLRVTDTQYF,TGTGCCAGCAGCTTGCGGGTTACAGATACGCAGTATTTT,TRBV5-6,TRBJ2-3,NA,NA
CASSHVNSETQYF,TGTGCCAGCAGCCACGTTAATAGTGAGACCCAGTACTTC,TRBV7-9,TRBJ2-5,NA,NA
CASSLSPGADTQYF,TGTGCCAGCAGCTTATCACCCGGGGCAGATACGCAGTATTTT,TRBV11-3,TRBJ2-3,once,NA
CASIRDTYTEAFF,TGTGCCAGCATCCGGGACACCTACACTGAAGCTTTCTTT,TRBV5-4,TRBJ1-1,few,NA
CASNRTGSSYEQYF,TGTGCCAGCAATAGGACAGGGAGCTCCTACGAGCAGTACTTC,TRBV21-1,TRBJ2-7,once,NA
CASSRGPYEQYF,TGTGCCAGCAGCCGAGGACCCTACGAGCAGTACTTC,TRBV28,TRBJ2-7,NA,NA
CASSIILNTEAFF,TGTGCCAGTAGTATAATCCTCAACACTGAAGCTTTCTTT,TRBV19,TRBJ1-1,NA,NA
CASTQTRPDTQYF,TGTGCCAGCACCCAGACCCGGCCAGATACGCAGTATTTT,TRBV7-2,TRBJ2-3,few,NA